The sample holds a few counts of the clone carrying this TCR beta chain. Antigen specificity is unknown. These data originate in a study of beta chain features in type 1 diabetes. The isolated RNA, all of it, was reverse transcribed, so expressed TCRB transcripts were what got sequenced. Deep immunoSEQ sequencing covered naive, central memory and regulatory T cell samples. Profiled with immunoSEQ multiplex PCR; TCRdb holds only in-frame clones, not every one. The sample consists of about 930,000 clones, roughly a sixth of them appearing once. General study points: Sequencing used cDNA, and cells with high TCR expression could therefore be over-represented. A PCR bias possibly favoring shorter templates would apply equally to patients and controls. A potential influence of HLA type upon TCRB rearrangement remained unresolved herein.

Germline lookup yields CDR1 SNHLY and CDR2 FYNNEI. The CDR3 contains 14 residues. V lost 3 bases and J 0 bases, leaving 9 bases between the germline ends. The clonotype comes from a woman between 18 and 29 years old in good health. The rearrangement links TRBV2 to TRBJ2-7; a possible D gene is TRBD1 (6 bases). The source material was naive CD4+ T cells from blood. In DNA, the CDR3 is TGTGCCAGCAGTGAGCAGGGGATCTCCTACGAGCAGTACTTC. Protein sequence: CASSEQGISYEQYF.